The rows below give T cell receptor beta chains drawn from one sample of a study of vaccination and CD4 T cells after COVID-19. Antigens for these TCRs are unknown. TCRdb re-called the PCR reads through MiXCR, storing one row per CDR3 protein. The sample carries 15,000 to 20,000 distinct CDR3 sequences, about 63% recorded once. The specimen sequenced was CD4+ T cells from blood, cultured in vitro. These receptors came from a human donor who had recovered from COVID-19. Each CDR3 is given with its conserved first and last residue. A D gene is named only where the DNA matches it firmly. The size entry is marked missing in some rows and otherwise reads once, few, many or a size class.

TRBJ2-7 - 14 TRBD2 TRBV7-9 TGTGCCAGCAGCAATAGCGGGAGGCCCTACGAGCAGTACTTC CASSNSGRPYEQYF
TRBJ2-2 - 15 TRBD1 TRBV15 TGTGCCACCAGCAGCGGGACAGGAGACACCGGGGAGCTGTTTTTT CATSSGTGDTGELFF
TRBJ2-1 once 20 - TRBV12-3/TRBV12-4 TGTGCCAGCAGTTTGGGTTGGGGGACGGGAAGTGGGGGTTCCTACAATGAGCAGTTCTTC CASSLGWGTGSGGSYNEQFF
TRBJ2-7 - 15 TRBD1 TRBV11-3 TGTGCCAGCAGCTTAGGGACAGGGAACTTATACGAGCAGTACTTC CASSLGTGNLYEQYF
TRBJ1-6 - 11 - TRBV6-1 TGTGCCAGCAGTGGATGGTCACCCCTCCACTTT CASSGWSPLHF
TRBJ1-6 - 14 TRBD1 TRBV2 TGTGCCAGCAGGTCGACAGGGGAATCGACCCCCCTCCACTTT CASRSTGESTPLHF
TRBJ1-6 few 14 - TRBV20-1 TGCAGTGCTAGGCCGTTCTCCTATAATTCACCCCTCCACTTT CSARPFSYNSPLHF
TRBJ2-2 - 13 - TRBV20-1 TGCAGTGCTAGAGCTGGCGGGTCCGGGGAGCTGTTTTTT CSARAGGSGELFF
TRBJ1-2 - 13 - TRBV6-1 TGTGCCAGCAAAGCAGGGGATGACTATGGCTACACCTTC CASKAGDDYGYTF
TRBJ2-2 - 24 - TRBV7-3 - CASSNPASGLRAVLRAGNTGELFF
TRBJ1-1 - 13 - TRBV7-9 TGTGCCAGCAGCTATGGAGGGGGCACTGAAGCTTTCTTT CASSYGGGTEAFF
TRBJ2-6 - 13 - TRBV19 TGTGCCAGCAAGGGGTATGGGGCCAACGTCCTGACTTTC CASKGYGANVLTF
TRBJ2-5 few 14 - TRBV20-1 TGCAGTGCTAGAGATCACCAGCGGCAAGAGACCCAGTACTTC CSARDHQRQETQYF
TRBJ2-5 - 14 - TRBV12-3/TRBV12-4 TGTGCCAGCAGAGGGCTCGCGGGTGCAGAGACCCAGTACTTC CASRGLAGAETQYF
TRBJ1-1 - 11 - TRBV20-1 TGCAGTGCTTGGGGAGAAACTGAAGCTTTCTTT CSAWGETEAFF
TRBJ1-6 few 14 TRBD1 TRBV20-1 TGCAGTGCTAGTCCCGGGACAGGGGATTCACCCCTCCACTTT CSASPGTGDSPLHF
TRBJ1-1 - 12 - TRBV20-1 TGCAGTGCTAAGTTACCGAACACTGAAGCTTTCTTT CSAKLPNTEAFF
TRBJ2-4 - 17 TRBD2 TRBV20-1 TGCAGTGCTAGAGGACTAGCGGGAGGGACGGCCAAAAACATTCAGTACTTC CSARGLAGGTAKNIQYF
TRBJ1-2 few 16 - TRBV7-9 TGTGCCAGCAGCCTATACCTTGGGGGAGCTAACTATGGCTACACCTTC CASSLYLGGANYGYTF
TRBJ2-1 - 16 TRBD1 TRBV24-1 TGTGCCACCAGTGACCGACAGGGGGCCATTAGGAATGAGCAGTTCTTC CATSDRQGAIRNEQFF
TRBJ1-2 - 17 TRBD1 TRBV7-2 TGTGCCAGCAGCTTAGGATCACCGGGACAGGGGGTCTATGGCTACACCTTC CASSLGSPGQGVYGYTF
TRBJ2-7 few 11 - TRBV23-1 TGCGCCAGGGTCCCAGAATACGAGCAGTACTTC CARVPEYEQYF
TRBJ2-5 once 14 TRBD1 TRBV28 TGTGCGACTCGTGGGACAGGGGGGCGGGAGACCCAGTACTTC CATRGTGGRETQYF
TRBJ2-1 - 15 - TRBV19 TGTGCCAGTAGACTAGGGACTTTCTCCTACAATGAGCAGTTCTTC CASRLGTFSYNEQFF
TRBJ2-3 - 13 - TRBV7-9 TGTGCCAGCAGCGAGGCCGGCACAGATACGCAGTATTTT CASSEAGTDTQYF
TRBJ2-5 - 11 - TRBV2 TGTGCCAGCAGACCCGAAGAGACCCAGTACTTC CASRPEETQYF
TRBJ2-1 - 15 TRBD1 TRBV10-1 TGCGCCAGCAGTTTCCACAGGGGAACCTACAATGAGCAGTTCTTC CASSFHRGTYNEQFF
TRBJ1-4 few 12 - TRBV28 TGTGCCAGCAGTTCCCCGAGTGGGAAACTGTTTTTT CASSSPSGKLFF
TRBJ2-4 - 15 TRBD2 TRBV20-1 TGCAGTGCTTCATCTAGCGGGGGGACCAAAAACATTCAGTACTTC CSASSSGGTKNIQYF
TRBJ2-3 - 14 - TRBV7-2 TGTGCCAGCAGCGAGCCGTCGGGGGCCTATACGCAGTATTTT CASSEPSGAYTQYF
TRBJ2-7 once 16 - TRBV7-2 TGTGCCAGCAGCTTAGAGTGGGCGGGCTCCTCCTACGAGCAGTACTTC CASSLEWAGSSYEQYF
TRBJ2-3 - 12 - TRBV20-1 TGCAGTGCTAGACAAACAAGGGGTACGCAGTATTTT CSARQTRGTQYF
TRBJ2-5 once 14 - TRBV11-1 TGTGCCAGCAGCTTAGCAGGGTCCCAAGAGACCCAGTACTTC CASSLAGSQETQYF
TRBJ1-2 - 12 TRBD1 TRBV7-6 TGTGCCAGCAGCTTAGGGGGGACAGGGCGAGCCTTC CASSLGGTGRAF
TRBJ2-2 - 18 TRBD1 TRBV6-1 TGTGCCAGCAGCAGGACAGGAGATATTAACGGGTACACCGGGGAGCTGTTTTTT CASSRTGDINGYTGELFF
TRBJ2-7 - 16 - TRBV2 TGTGCCAGCAGCCCTTGGGTAGGGCAGGGGAAATACGAGCAGTACTTC CASSPWVGQGKYEQYF
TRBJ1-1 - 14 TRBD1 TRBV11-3 TGTGCCAGCAGCTCCGGGACAGACTACACTGAAGCTTTCTTT CASSSGTDYTEAFF
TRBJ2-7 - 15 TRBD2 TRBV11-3 TGTGCCAGCAGCTTAGGAGGGACTAGTGGCTACGAGCAGTACTTC CASSLGGTSGYEQYF
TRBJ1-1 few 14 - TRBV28 TGTGCCAGCAGTTTGACAGGAGAGAACACTGAAGCTTTCTTT CASSLTGENTEAFF
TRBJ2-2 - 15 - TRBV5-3 TGTGCCAGCAGCGATCCGGCACGCCCGACCGGGGAGCTGTTTTTT CASSDPARPTGELFF
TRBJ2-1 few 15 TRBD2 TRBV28 TGTGCCAGCAGTTTTGTAGCGGGGGGGGTCGGTGAGCAGTTCTTC CASSFVAGGVGEQFF
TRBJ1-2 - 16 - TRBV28 TGTGCCAGCAGTTCCGCGGGACACACCCTCAACTATGGCTACACCTTC CASSSAGHTLNYGYTF
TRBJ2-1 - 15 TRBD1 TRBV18 TGTGCCAGCTCCGTACAGGGGATTAACTACAATGAGCAGTTCTTC CASSVQGINYNEQFF
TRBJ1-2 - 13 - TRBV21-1 TGTGCCAGCAGCAACAACAGGGGGAGAGGCTACACCTTC CASSNNRGRGYTF
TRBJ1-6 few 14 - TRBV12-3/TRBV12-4 TGTGCCAGCAGTTTGGGCAGGGCAGGTTCACCCCTCCACTTT CASSLGRAGSPLHF
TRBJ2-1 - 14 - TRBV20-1 TGCAGTGCCAACACCCCCCTTAGCTACAATGAGCAGTTCTTC CSANTPLSYNEQFF
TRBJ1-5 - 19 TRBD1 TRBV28 TGTGCCAGCAGTTCCATATTAACCGGGACAGGGGGTAGGGATCAGCCCCAGCATTTT CASSSILTGTGGRDQPQHF
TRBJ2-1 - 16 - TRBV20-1 TGCAGTGCGAGAAAACAGGGCCTGAGCTCCTACAATGAGCAGTTCTTC CSARKQGLSSYNEQFF
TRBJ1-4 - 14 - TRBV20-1 TGCAGTGCTAGAGAGACACTTCTGAGTGAAAAACTGTTTTTT CSARETLLSEKLFF
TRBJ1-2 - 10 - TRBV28 TGTGCCAGCAAATCTTATGGCTACACCTTC CASKSYGYTF
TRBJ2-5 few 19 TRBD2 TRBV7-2 TGTGCCAGCAGCCAGGGGGGACTAGCGGCATTTCCGCCCCAAGAGACCCAGTACTTC CASSQGGLAAFPPQETQYF
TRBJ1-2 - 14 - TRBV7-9 TGTGCCAGCAGCTTAGACCGAGAGCGCTATGGCTACACCTTC CASSLDRERYGYTF
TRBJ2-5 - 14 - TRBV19 TGTGCCAGTAGCAGAATGGACAGCCAAGAGACCCAGTACTTC CASSRMDSQETQYF
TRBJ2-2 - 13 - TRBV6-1 TGTGCCAGCTCCCCGGGGTCCACCGGGGAGCTGTTTTTT CASSPGSTGELFF